This TCR beta chain was observed in a study of HIV-infected patients and healthy controls. At least ten counts were recorded for this clonotype. Its matching antigen is unknown. No cell fractionation was done, so the repertoire covers all unsorted peripheral blood T cells. About 40% of the ten uninfected healthy control donors were sampled twice, 2 to 4 months apart. Germline values: CDR1 SGHRS, CDR2 YFSETQ. The CDR3 runs to 13 residues. J was trimmed by 5 bases and V by 7 bases; bases with no gene match: 4. The study's findings and limits: During therapy, HIV-associated CDR3s fell significantly in frequency, while CMV-associated CDR3s did not change significantly. In healthy controls, MAIT alpha CDR3s were common; in HIV+ repertoires, severely depleted.

400 to 550 ng RNA was reverse transcribed with alpha and beta constant-region primers. Using multiplexing indices, alpha and beta chain libraries were generated apart by chain-specific third strand synthesis. TCRdb redid the calling of the 5' RACE reads with MiXCR, one entry per CDR3 protein. The sample carries 20,000 to 30,000 distinct CDR3 sequences, 7.5% to 10% recorded once. Sequenced input: blood. The TCR sequence derives from an adult in good health. The chain has TRBV5-1 and TRBJ2-5; 11 nucleotides line up with TRBD1. The CDR3 DNA is TGCGCCAGCGGACAGGGGGCTCGGGAGACCCAGTACTTC. This encodes CASGQGARETQYF.